The 5 T cell receptor beta chains in this list originate from one sample, sequenced in a study of identical twins. TCRdb analysed the 5' RACE reads with MiXCR anew, one entry per CDR3 protein. The table has roughly 720,000 distinct CDR3 sequences, 15% to 20% seen once. This sample was also put to use in a study of T cells expressing NK-cell markers.

Sequencing was done on a sample of PBMCs. These receptors were obtained from a woman in her late teens or twenties in good health.

Only a few counts were recorded for this clonotype. The rearrangement uses TRBV12-3 or TRBV12-4 and TRBJ2-7; 11 nucleotides align to TRBD1. V shed 7 bases, J shed 4 bases, and the junction held 6 bases outside the gene matches. The CDR3 sequence is 14 residues long. The CDR3 here is CASTTGTGGYEQYF. The CDR3 DNA reads as TGTGCCAGCACCACCGGGACAGGGGGTTACGAGCAGTACTTC.

This clonotype was seen at least ten times. The genes are TRBV5-1 and TRBJ2-7; no firm D call. Germline lookup yields CDR1 SGHRS and CDR2 YFSETQ. The ends were cut back, 8 bases at V and 0 bases at J, with 12 bases in the middle. The CDR3 covers 13 residues. The CDR3 region has the DNA TGCGCCAGGGTCTTCTGGGACTCCTACGAGCAGTACTTC. It yields the protein CARVFWDSYEQYF.

This clonotype was seen a handful of times. This sequence joins TRBV25-1 and TRBJ2-1, with D hard to call. Per germline, CDR1 MGHDK and CDR2 SYGVNS. V lost 2 bases and J 4 bases, leaving 6 bases between the germline ends. The CDR3 runs 13 residues. CDR3 in DNA: TGTGCCAGCAGTGAAAAGGGTTACAATGAGCAGTTCTTC. Translation: CASSEKGYNEQFF.

This clonotype was counted only a few times. The chain is built from TRBV5-6 and TRBJ2-7; TRBD1 is a possible D gene (6 bases). CDR1 and CDR2 (germline): SGHDT, YYEEEE. Trimming removed 3 bases at V and 4 bases at J, with 14 bases between. The CDR3 spans 14 residues. The CDR3 nucleotides read TGTGCCAGCAGCTGGGCCGGGACACAATACGAGCAGTACTTC. Protein sequence: CASSWAGTQYEQYF.

The genes are TRBV29-1 and TRBJ2-5; TRBD2 might be the D (6 bases). With 7 bases removed from V and 2 bases from J, the gap between germline ends came to 11 bases. The CDR3 is 12 amino acids. Germline loops: CDR1 SQVTM, CDR2 ANQGSEA. CDR3 region: CSGRDWQETQYF. The CDR3 DNA follows: TGCAGCGGCCGGGACTGGCAAGAGACCCAGTACTTC.